These 6 T cell receptor beta chains were all obtained from the same sample, sequenced in a study of T cells after yellow fever vaccination. TCRdb ran MiXCR on the 5' RACE reads and lists one entry per CDR3 protein. Of a few hundred thousand distinct CDR3 sequences in the sample, approximately 16% were seen once. This specimen was PBMCs, taken 5 days after the first yellow fever vaccination. All receptors come from a man younger than 35 who received the YFV17D yellow fever vaccine.

V usage is TRBV27 and J usage is TRBJ1-2; 10 nucleotides line up with TRBD1. CDR3 size: 14 residues. The ends lost 2 bases at V and 4 bases at J; junction bases unmatched: 1. CDR1 and CDR2 (germline): MNHEY, SMNVEV (reference sequence). CDR3 DNA sequence: TGTGCCAGCAGTTTAAGGACAGGGGGCTATGGCTACACCTTC. Protein product: CASSLRTGGYGYTF.

This clonotype has ten or more counts. V and J are TRBV5-1 and TRBJ2-2; 7 bases line up with TRBD2. This CDR3 comprises 16 residues. V trimming: 4 bases; J trimming: 0 bases; junction bases outside the gene matches: 6. Germline-derived CDR1 and CDR2 are SGHRS and YFSETQ. The CDR3 bases are TGCGCCAGCAGCCCCCAAGCGGGGACGAACACCGGGGAGCTGTTTTTT. Translation gives CASSPQAGTNTGELFF.

The chain combines TRBV7-8 with TRBJ2-3; perhaps D is TRBD1 or TRBD2 (6 bases each). CDR3 length equals 15 residues. In germline, CDR1 is SGHVS, CDR2 FQNEAQ. The V and J ends lost 3 bases and 4 bases respectively, with 14 bases between them. For the CDR3, the DNA is TGTGCCAGCAGCTTCCTGGGGGGCGCCTCAGATACGCAGTATTTT. Protein product: CASSFLGGASDTQYF.

The rearrangement joins TRBV6-5 to TRBJ1-1; D not certain. The length of the CDR3 is 14 residues. Trimming took 4 bases from V and 4 from J, leaving 13 bases between them. CDR1 is MNHEY, CDR2 SVGAGI, per germline. CDR3 nucleotide sequence: TGTGCCAGCAGTTTAACAAAGGTAGGCACTGAAGCTTTCTTT. This codes for CASSLTKVGTEAFF.

This clonotype was counted a few times. V gene TRBV5-1 combines with J gene TRBJ1-2; possibly TRBD1 for D (6 bases). Trimming took off 4 bases at V and 3 bases at J, with 13 bases between the two ends. CDR1 is SGHRS, CDR2 YFSETQ, per germline. This CDR3 is built from 14 residues. The CDR3 region is CASSMTQGDYGYTF. In nucleotides, the CDR3 is TGCGCCAGCAGCATGACACAGGGAGACTATGGCTACACCTTC.

The gene calls are TRBV7-8 and TRBJ2-7; 10 bases agree with TRBD2. V lost 7 bases, J lost 2 bases, and 11 bases stayed unmatched. The CDR3 length is 16 residues. The V gene's germline CDR1 is SGHVS and CDR2 FQNEAQ. CDR3 sequence: CASNYKRGGRTYEQYF. Written as DNA, the CDR3 is TGTGCCAGCAACTACAAGCGGGGGGGGAGGACCTACGAGCAGTACTTC.